This T cell receptor (beta chain) was recorded in a study of cytomegalovirus exposure and HLA in healthy donors. Across the whole study: Genetic ancestry analysis placed approximately 78% of the roughly 400 donors that were genotyped in the Caucasian-associated cluster. Study-level results: TCR sequences were mostly rare, though some public TCRs occurred in many donors.

This clone was counted a few times. Its antigen is unidentified. PCR amplification relied on 60 Vbeta primers (plus 13 Jbeta primers). TCRdb's copy holds only in-frame clones and misses some; the assay was immunoSEQ multiplex PCR. The sample lists roughly 180,000 clones, 85% occurring once. The V gene end was trimmed by 5 bases and the J gene end by 1 base; junction bases not matched to a gene: 13. CDR1 and CDR2 from the germline V gene are GTSNPN and SVGIG (reference sequence). The CDR3 loop spans 17 amino acids. The chain joins TRBV30 to TRBJ2-3, with 9 nucleotides matching TRBD2. This TCR came from a boy aged 2 to 10 in good health and CMV-seronegative. What was sequenced was PBMCs. This CDR3 is CAWGSGRRPKGTDTQYF. As DNA, the CDR3 is TGTGCCTGGGGCAGCGGGAGGCGCCCCAAAGGCACAGATACGCAGTATTTT.